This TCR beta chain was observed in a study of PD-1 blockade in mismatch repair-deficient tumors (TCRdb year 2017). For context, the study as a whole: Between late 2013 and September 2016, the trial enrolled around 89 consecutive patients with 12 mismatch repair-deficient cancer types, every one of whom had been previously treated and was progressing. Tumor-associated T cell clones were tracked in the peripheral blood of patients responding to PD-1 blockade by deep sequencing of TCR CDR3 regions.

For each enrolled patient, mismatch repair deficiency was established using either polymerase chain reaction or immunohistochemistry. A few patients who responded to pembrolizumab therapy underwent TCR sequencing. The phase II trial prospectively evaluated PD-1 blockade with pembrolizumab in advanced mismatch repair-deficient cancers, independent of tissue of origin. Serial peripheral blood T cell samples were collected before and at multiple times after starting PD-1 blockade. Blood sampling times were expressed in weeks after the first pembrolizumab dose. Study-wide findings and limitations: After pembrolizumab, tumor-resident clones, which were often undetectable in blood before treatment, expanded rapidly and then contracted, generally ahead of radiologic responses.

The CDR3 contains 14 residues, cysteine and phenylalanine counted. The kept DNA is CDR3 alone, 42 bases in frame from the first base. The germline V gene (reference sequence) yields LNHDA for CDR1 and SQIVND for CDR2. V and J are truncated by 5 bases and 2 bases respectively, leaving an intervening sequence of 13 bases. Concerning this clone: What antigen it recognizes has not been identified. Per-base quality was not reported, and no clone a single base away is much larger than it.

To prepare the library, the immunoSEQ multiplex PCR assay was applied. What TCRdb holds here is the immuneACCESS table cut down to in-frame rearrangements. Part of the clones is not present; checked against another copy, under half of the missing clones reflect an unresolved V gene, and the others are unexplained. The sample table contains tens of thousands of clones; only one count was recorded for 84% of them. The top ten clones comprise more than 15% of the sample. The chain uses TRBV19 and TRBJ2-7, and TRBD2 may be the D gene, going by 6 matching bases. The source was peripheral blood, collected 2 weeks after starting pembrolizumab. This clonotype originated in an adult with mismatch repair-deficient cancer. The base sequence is TGTGCCAGTAGTCTCCGCGGAGGGACCTACGAGCAGTACTTC. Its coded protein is CASSLRGGTYEQYF.